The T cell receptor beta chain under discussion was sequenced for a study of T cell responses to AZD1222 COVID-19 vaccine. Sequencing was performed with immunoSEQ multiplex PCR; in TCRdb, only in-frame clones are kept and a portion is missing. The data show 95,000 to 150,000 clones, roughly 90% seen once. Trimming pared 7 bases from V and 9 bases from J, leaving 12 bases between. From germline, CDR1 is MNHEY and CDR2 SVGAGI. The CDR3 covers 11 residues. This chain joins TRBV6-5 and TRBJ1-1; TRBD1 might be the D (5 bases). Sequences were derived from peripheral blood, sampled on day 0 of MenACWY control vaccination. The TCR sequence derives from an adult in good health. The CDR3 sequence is CASTSGAQAFF. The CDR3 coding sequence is TGTGCCAGCACCTCTGGGGCCCAAGCTTTCTTT.